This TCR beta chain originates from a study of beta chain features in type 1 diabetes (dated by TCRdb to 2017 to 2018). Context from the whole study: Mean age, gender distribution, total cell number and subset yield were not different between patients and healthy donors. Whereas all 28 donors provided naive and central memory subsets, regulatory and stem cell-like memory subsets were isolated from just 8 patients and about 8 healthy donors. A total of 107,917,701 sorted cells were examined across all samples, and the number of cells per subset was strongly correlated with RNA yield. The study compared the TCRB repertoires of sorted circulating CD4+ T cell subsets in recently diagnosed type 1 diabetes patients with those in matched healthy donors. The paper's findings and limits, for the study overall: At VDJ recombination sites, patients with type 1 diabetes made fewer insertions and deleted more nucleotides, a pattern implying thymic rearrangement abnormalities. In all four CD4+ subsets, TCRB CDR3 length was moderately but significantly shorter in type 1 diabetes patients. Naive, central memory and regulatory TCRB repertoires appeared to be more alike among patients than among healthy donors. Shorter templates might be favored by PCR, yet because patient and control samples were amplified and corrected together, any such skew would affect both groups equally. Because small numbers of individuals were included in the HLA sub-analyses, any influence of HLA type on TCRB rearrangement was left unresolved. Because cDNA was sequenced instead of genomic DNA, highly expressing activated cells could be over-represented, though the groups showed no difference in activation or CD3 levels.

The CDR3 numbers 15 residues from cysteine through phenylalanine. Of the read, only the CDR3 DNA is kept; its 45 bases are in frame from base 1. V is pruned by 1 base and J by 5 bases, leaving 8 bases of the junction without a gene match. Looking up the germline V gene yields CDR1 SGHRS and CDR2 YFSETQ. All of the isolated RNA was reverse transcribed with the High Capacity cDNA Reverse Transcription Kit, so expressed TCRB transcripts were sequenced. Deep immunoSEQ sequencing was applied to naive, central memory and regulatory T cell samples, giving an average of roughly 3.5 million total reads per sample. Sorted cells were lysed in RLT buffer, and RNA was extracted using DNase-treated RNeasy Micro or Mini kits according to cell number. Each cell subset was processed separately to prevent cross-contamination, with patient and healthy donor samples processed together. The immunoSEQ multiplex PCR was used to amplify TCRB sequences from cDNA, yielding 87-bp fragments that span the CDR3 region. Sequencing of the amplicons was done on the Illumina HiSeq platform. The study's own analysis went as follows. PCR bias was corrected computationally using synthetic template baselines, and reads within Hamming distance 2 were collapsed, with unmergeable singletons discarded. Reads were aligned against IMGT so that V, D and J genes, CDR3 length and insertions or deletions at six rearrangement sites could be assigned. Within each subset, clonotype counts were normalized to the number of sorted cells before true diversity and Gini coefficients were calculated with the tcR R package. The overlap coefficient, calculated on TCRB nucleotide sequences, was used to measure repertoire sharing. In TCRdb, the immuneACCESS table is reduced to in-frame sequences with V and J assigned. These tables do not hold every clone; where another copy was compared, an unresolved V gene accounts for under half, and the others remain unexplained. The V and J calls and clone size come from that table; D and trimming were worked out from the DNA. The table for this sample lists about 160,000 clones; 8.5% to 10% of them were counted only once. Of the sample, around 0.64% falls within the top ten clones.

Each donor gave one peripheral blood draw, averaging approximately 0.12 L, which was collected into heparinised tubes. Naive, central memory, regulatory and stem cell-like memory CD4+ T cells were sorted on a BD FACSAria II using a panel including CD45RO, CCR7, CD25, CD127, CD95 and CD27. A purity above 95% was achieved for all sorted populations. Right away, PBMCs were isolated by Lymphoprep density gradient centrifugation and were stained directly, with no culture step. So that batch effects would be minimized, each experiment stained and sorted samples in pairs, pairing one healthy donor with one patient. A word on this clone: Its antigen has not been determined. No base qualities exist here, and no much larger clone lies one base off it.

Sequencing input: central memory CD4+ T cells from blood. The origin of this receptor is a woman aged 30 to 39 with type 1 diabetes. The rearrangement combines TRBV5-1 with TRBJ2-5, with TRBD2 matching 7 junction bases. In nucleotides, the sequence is TGCGCCAGCAGCTTGAGCGGGACTTTAGAGGAGACCCAGTACTTC. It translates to CASSLSGTLEETQYF.